This is a list of T cell receptor beta chains from one sample in a study of identical twins. TCRdb recomputed calls from the 5' RACE reads with MiXCR, one row per CDR3 protein. The repertoire has some 240,000 distinct CDR3 sequences, 8% to 11% of them found once; the top ten carry roughly 10%. The sequenced sample consisted of memory T cells sorted from blood. The receptor source for this set is a man in his forties or fifties in good health. Both conserved end residues are part of each CDR3. D genes are given only for firm matches. Size tells how often a clone was seen (once, few, many) or the class of an expanded clone, and some rows leave it out.

CDR3 DNA	CDR3 protein	clone size	D gene	V gene	J gene
TGTGCCAGCAGCCAGATGCGATCGACAGATACGCAGTATTTT	CASSQMRSTDTQYF	many	NA	TRBV7-2	TRBJ2-3
TGTGCCAGCAGTTCCCCCCGGGACTTCCTCGGGGAGCTGTTTTTT	CASSSPRDFLGELFF	few	NA	TRBV28	TRBJ2-2
TGCAGTGCTAGACGGGCTAGGACGGCACAAAACGGGGAGCTGTTTTTT	CSARRARTAQNGELFF	few	NA	TRBV20-1	TRBJ2-2
TGTGCTAGCAGCTTAAAGGCCTTCGGTGAGCAGTTCTTC	CASSLKAFGEQFF	NA	NA	TRBV7-7	TRBJ2-1
TGTGCCAGCAGCTTAATCACAGGGATTAACTATGGCTACACCTTC	CASSLITGINYGYTF	NA	NA	TRBV7-9	TRBJ1-2
TGTGCCAGCACCGAGAGGGGGGGTCTCGAGACCCAGTACTTC	CASTERGGLETQYF	many	NA	TRBV9	TRBJ2-5
TGCGCCAGCAGCTTGGAGCCGCTCCGCACAGATACGCAGTATTTT	CASSLEPLRTDTQYF	few	NA	TRBV5-1	TRBJ2-3
TGTGCCAGCAGCTTAAGCGACAGGGACATTCAGTACTTC	CASSLSDRDIQYF	many	TRBD1	TRBV7-3	TRBJ2-4
TGCGCCAGCAGCTTGGGACGGTACTATGGCTACACCTTC	CASSLGRYYGYTF	NA	NA	TRBV5-1	TRBJ1-2
TGTGCCAGCATGACAGGCGGGCAGCCCCAGCATTTT	CASMTGGQPQHF	many	NA	TRBV6-6	TRBJ1-5
TGCAGTGCTAGAGGCCCACTAGCGGGACTCCAAGAGACCCAGTACTTC	CSARGPLAGLQETQYF	NA	TRBD2	TRBV20-1	TRBJ2-5
TGTGCCAGCAGTTTGACAGGGGGGAGTACTGAAGCTTTCTTT	CASSLTGGSTEAFF	many	TRBD1	TRBV27	TRBJ1-1
TGCAGTGCTAGAAGGGCACACCTGAACACTGAAGCTTTCTTT	CSARRAHLNTEAFF	few	NA	TRBV20-1	TRBJ1-1
TGTGCCAGCAGTGAGGGGCCCACCGGGGAGCTGGTTTTT	CASSEGPTGELVF	NA	NA	TRBV2	TRBJ2-2
TGTGCCAGCAGCCAAGATCCGGGGGGGGGATATAGCAATCAGCCCCAGCATTTT	CASSQDPGGGYSNQPQHF	NA	NA	TRBV4-2	TRBJ1-5
TGTGCCAGTAGTCCGGGACAGGCCTACGAGCAGTCCTTC	CASSPGQAYEQSF	NA	TRBD1	TRBV19	TRBJ2-7
TGCGCCAGCAAAACCACATCAGGGGATTACGAGCAGTACTTC	CASKTTSGDYEQYF	NA	NA	TRBV5-1	TRBJ2-7
TGTGCCACGAGGGACAGGGCTGCAGCAGAGACCCAGTACTTC	CATRDRAAAETQYF	NA	TRBD1	TRBV2	TRBJ2-5
TGCGCCAGCAGCTTAAAAGGCGGGACCCCGGGGGAGCAGTACTTC	CASSLKGGTPGEQYF	few	NA	TRBV5-1	TRBJ2-7
TGCGCCAGCAGCTTGACTAGCGGACCCTACGAGCAGTACTTC	CASSLTSGPYEQYF	many	TRBD2	TRBV5-1	TRBJ2-7
TGTGCCAGCAGCTACGCGGGGGGCCTACGCACAGATACGCAGTATTTT	CASSYAGGLRTDTQYF	few	TRBD2	TRBV6-5	TRBJ2-3
TGCAGTGCTAGTCCGAGGGGGGGCTGGTCCTACGAGCAGTACTTC	CSASPRGGWSYEQYF	many	NA	TRBV20-1	TRBJ2-7
TGTGCCAGCAGCCCAGCTGGCGGGAGGACGGGGGAGCAGTACTTC	CASSPAGGRTGEQYF	many	TRBD2	TRBV7-8	TRBJ2-7
TGTGCCAGCAGCGTAGGGTCTACCTACAATGAGCAGTTCTTC	CASSVGSTYNEQFF	many	NA	TRBV9	TRBJ2-1
TGCGCCAGCAGCTCCCGGACAGGGGACAGCAATCAGCCCCAGCATTTT	CASSSRTGDSNQPQHF	many	TRBD1	TRBV5-1	TRBJ1-5
TGCAGTGCAGAAAGGGGGACTGGCTCCAACGAGCAGTACTTC	CSAERGTGSNEQYF	few	NA	TRBV20-1	TRBJ2-7
TGTGCCAGCAGTTTGTTAGCAACCCGGGAGACCCAGTACTTC	CASSLLATRETQYF	many	NA	TRBV12-3/TRBV12-4	TRBJ2-5
TGCGCCAGCAGCCCGGGGGCGGGAGGTTCCTACGAGCAGTACTTC	CASSPGAGGSYEQYF	few	TRBD2	TRBV5-1	TRBJ2-7
TGTGCCAGCAGTTACCGGAGCGGGAACACCGGGGAGCTGTTTTTT	CASSYRSGNTGELFF	many	NA	TRBV6-5	TRBJ2-2
TGTGCCAGCAGTCCCCTCCTCTTGCAGACAGATACGCAGTATTTT	CASSPLLLQTDTQYF	NA	NA	TRBV7-2	TRBJ2-3
TGTGCCAGCAGCCAAGATCCCGCAGGGTCGGGGAACACTGAAGCTTTCTTT	CASSQDPAGSGNTEAFF	few	NA	TRBV4-2	TRBJ1-1
TGCGCCAGCAGCCAATCCCATATGTGGGTGACGGGAAACACCATATATTTT	CASSQSHMWVTGNTIYF	many	NA	TRBV4-3	TRBJ1-3
TGTGCCATCAGTGATCCCCAAGGGGGACAGGGAACAGATACGCAGTATTTT	CAISDPQGGQGTDTQYF	many	TRBD1	TRBV10-3	TRBJ2-3